This T cell receptor (beta chain) originates from a study of metastatic and nonmetastatic thyroid tumors (dated by TCRdb to 2018 to 2020). With respect to the entire study: Repertoires from peripheral blood and from tumor or nodule tissue samples of malignant and benign thyroid patients were compared. Results and caveats for the whole study, not just this receptor: TCR beta diversity was reported as significantly higher in malignant tumors than in benign nodules, in both blood and tumor samples.

No patient had received any treatment before thyroid surgery. The study retrospectively analysed patient clinical samples collected from about 2011 to 2018 using T-cell receptor beta sequencing. Libraries were prepared through PCR. Instrument used: Illumina HiSeq 4000. High-throughput sequencing was used to profile the TCR beta-chain CDR3 region of every patient. Per the authors' processing: CDR3 differences across clinicopathological groups were used to build a classifier for discriminating distant-metastatic papillary thyroid cancer patients. To measure repertoire diversity the researchers used the Shannon index, while the Morisita-Horn index served to gauge how similar the tumor and blood repertoires were. TCRdb's own reprocessing of the public reads used fastp at Q25 and MiXCR and kept productive beta chains. None of the V and J calls come from the authors' own analysis; TCRdb made them. Across this sample there are under 25,000 clones, with roughly 16% seen only once. The ten most abundant clones make up about two fifths of the sample.

A word on this clone: What antigen it recognizes has not been identified. Base qualities are not recorded, but no much larger clone differs from it by a single base.

This receptor was identified in a female donor with papillary thyroid cancer or a benign thyroid nodule (not recorded which). Some clones in this sample may be carry-over from other donors' samples. Sample: blood.

The CDR3 is CASSDSFYEQYF. The nucleotide sequence reads TGCGCCAGCTCGGACAGCTTCTACGAGCAGTACTTC. The chain is assembled from TRBV5-1 and TRBJ2-7; the D gene is possibly TRBD1, with 6 bases matching. Looking up the germline V gene yields CDR1 SGHRS and CDR2 YFSETQ. V is cut by 7 bases and J by 3 bases, and the space between the germline ends is 11 bases. CDR3 length: 12 amino acids, cysteine to phenylalanine. The sequence is cut down to CDR3 DNA, 36 bases in frame from base 1.